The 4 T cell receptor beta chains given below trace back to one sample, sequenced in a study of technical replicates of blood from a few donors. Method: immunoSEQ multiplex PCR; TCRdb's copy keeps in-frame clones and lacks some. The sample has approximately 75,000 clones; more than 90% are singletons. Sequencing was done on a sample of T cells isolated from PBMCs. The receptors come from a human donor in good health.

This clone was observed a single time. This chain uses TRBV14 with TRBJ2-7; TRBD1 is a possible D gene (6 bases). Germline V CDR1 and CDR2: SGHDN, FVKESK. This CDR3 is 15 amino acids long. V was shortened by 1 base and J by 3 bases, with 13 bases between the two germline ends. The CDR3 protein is CASSQGQGSLYEQYF. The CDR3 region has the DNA TGTGCCAGCAGCCAAGGGCAGGGGAGTCTCTACGAGCAGTACTTC. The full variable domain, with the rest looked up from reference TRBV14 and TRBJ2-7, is EAGVTQFPSHSVIEKGQTVTLRCDPISGHDNLYWYRRVMGKEIKFLLHFVKESKQDESGMPNNRFLAERTGGTYSTLKVQPAELEDSGVYFCASSQGQGSLYEQYFGPGTRLTVT.

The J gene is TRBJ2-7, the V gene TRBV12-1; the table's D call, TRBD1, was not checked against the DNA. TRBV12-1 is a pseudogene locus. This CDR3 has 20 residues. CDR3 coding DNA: TGTGCCAGCAGCTTTGATAACACCCGGGACATCACACTCAGCTCCTACGAGCAGTACTTC. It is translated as CASSFDNTRDITLSSYEQYF.

The CDR3 protein is CASSREREYDEQYF. CDR3 sequence (DNA): TGTGCCAGCAGTCGCGAGCGGGAGTACGACGAGCAGTACTTC. The chain employs TRBV27 and TRBJ2-7, with TRBD2 identical over 8 bases. J lost 5 bases, V lost 5 bases, and 8 bases had no gene match. The CDR3 contains 14 residues. Germline V gene data show CDR1 as MNHEY and CDR2 as SMNVEV (reference sequence).

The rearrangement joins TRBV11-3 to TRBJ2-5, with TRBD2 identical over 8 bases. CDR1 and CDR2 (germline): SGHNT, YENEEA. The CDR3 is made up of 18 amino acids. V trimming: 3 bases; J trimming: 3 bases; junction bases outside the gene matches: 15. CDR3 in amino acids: CASSLVIIGTSGKETQYF. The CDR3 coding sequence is TGTGCCAGCAGCTTGGTAATTATAGGTACTAGCGGAAAAGAGACCCAGTACTTC.